This TCR beta chain was identified in a study of T-cell reconstitution after alpha-beta-depleted transplantation in children. Preparing the TCRbeta library involved the use of unique molecular identifiers. TCRdb re-called the PCR reads with MiXCR, one entry per CDR3 protein. The table has roughly 610,000 distinct CDR3 sequences, over 9.5% seen once. Germline CDR1 MNHEY, CDR2 SVGEGT. V dropped 2 bases and J dropped 3; count of bases not matched to a gene: 9. This CDR3 spans 17 amino acids. The V and J genes are TRBV6-2 or TRBV6-3 and TRBJ2-7; TRBD2 matches at 11 bases. The sequence came from a human donor who donated a stem cell graft to a child with acute myeloid leukemia. The specimen was PBMCs from the stem cell graft donor, collected from the stem cell graft. For the CDR3, the DNA is TGTGCCAGCAGTTACGCACCCGGGACTAGCGGCCGCTACGAGCAGTACTTC. This codes for CASSYAPGTSGRYEQYF.